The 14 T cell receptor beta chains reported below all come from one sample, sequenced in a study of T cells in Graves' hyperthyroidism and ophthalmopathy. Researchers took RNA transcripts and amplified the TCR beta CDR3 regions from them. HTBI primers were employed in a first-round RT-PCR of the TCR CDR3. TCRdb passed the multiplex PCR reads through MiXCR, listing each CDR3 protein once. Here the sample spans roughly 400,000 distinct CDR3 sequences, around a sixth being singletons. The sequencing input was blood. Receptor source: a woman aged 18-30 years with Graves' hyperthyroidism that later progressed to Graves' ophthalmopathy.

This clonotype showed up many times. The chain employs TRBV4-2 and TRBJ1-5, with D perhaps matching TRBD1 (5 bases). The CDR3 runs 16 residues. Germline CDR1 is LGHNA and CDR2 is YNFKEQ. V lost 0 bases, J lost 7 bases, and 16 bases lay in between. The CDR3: CASSQDGPTKGQPQHF. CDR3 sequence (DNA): TGTGCCAGCAGCCAAGACGGTCCTACAAAGGGGCAGCCCCAGCATTTT.

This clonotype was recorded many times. CDR3 protein: CASSIEEGAWGNQPQHF. The CDR3 region has the DNA TGTGCCAGTAGTATAGAGGAGGGGGCGTGGGGCAATCAGCCCCAGCATTTT. The chain combines TRBV19 with TRBJ1-5; TRBD1 matches at 7 bases. Germline-derived CDR1 and CDR2 are LNHDA and SQIVND (reference sequence). Trimming at V came to 0 bases and at J to 2 bases, leaving 7 bases not matched to a gene. The CDR3 contains 17 residues. Using reference TRBV19 and TRBJ1-5 for the parts outside the CDR3, the full variable domain is DGGITQSPKYLFRKEGQNVTLSCEQNLNHDAMYWYRQDPGQGLRLIYYSQIVNDFQKGDIAEGYSVSREKKESFPLTVTSAQKNPTAFYLCASSIEEGAWGNQPQHFGDGTRLSIL.

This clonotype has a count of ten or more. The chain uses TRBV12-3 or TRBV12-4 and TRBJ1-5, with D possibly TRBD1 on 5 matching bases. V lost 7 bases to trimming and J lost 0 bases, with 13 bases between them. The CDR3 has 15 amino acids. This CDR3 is CASKWGETSNQPQHF. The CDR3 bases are TGTGCCAGCAAATGGGGGGAGACTAGCAATCAGCCCCAGCATTTT.

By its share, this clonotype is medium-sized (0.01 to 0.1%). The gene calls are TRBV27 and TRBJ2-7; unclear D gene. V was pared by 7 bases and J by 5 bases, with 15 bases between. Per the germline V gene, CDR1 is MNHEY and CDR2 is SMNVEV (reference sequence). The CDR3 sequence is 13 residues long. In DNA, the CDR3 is TGTGCCAGCAACCCCCGGTCTGTCCACGAGCAGTACTTC. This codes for CASNPRSVHEQYF.

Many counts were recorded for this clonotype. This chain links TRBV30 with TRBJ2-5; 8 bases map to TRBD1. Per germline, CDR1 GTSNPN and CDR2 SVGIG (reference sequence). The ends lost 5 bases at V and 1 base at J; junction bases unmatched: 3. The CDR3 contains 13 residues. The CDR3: CAWGGQVQETQYF. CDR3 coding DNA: TGTGCCTGGGGGGGACAGGTCCAAGAGACCCAGTACTTC.

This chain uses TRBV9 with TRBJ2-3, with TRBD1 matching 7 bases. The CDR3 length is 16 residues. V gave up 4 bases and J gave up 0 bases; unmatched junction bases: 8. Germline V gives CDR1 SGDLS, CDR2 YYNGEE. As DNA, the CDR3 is TGTGCCAGCAGCTCCAGACAGGGTTCTAGCACAGATACGCAGTATTTT. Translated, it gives CASSSRQGSSTDTQYF.

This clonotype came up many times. The CDR3 DNA reads TGTGCCAGCAGTTCCATACGTCCCGGGGACGAGCAGTACTTC. It specifies CASSSIRPGDEQYF. The rearrangement links TRBV6-1 to TRBJ2-7; D might be TRBD2 (5 bases). V lost 5 bases, J lost 5 bases, and 16 bases lay in between. CDR3 length equals 14 residues. CDR1 is MNHNS, CDR2 SASEGT, per germline.

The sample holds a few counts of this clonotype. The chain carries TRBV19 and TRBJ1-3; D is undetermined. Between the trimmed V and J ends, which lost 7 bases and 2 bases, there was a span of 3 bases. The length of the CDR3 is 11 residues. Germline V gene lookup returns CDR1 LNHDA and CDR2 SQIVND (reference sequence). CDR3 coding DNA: TGTGCCAGTACCGCTGGAAACACCATATATTTT. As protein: CASTAGNTIYF. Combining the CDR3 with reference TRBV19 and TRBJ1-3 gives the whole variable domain DGGITQSPKYLFRKEGQNVTLSCEQNLNHDAMYWYRQDPGQGLRLIYYSQIVNDFQKGDIAEGYSVSREKKESFPLTVTSAQKNPTAFYLCASTAGNTIYFGEGSWLTVV.

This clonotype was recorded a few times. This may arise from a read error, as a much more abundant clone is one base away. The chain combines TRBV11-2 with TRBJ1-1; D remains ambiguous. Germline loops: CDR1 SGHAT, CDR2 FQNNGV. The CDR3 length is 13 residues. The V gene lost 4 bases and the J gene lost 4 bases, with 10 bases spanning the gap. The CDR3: CASSSIEGTEAFF. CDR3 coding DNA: TGTGCCAGCAGCTCGATTGAGGGCACTGAAGCTTTCTTT.

As DNA, the CDR3 is TGCGCCAGCAGTGGGGCAGGAAAGCAAGAGACCCAGTACTTC. Amino acids: CASSGAGKQETQYF. The J gene is TRBJ2-5, the V gene TRBV10-2, with no clear D. The germline gives CDR1 WSHSY, CDR2 SAAADI. The CDR3 is 14 amino acids. The V and J ends lost 4 bases and 2 bases respectively, with 11 bases between them.

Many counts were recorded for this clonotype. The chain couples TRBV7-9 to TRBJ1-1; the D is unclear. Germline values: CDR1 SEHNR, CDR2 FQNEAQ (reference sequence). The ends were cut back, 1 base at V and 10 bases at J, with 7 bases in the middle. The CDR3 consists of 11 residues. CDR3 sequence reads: CASSLERTAFF. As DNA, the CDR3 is TGTGCCAGCAGCTTAGAAAGGACAGCTTTCTTT.

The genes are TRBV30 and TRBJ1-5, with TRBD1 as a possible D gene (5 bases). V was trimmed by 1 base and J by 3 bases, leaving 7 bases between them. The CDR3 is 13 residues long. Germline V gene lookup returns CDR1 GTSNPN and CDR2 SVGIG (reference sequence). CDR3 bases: TGTGCCTGGAGTGCGGGGGACAATCAGCCCCAGCATTTT. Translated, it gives CAWSAGDNQPQHF.

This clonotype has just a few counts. CDR3 protein: CSLDRGPSYEQYF. DNA for the CDR3: TGCAGTCTGGACAGGGGGCCTTCCTACGAGCAGTACTTC. The chain recombines TRBV20-1 with TRBJ2-7; 11 bases are a match to TRBD1. V lost 8 bases and J lost 1; bases outside the gene matches: 4. Germline-derived CDR1 and CDR2 are DFQATT and SNEGSKA (reference sequence). The CDR3 has 13 residues.

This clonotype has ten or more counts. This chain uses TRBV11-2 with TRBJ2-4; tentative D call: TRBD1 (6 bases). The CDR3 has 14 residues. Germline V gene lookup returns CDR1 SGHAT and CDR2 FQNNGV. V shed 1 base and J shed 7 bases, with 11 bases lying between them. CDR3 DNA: TGTGCCAGCAGCTTAGCACCAGGGGTGAACATTCAGTACTTC. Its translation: CASSLAPGVNIQYF.